The T cell receptor (beta chain) under discussion was sequenced for a study of T cell responses to AZD1222 COVID-19 vaccine. Profiled with immunoSEQ multiplex PCR; TCRdb holds only in-frame clones, not every one. The repertoire consists of under 45,000 clones, with approximately 88% occurring once and the leading ten covering 15% to 20%. The CDR3 sequence is 15 residues long. The V gene end was trimmed by 0 bases and the J gene end by 4 bases; junction bases not matched to a gene: 6. Germline assignment: CDR1 SGHNT and CDR2 YYREEE (reference sequence). In this sample, this clone turned up once. Timing groups of about 4 and about 12 weeks for second doses were pooled.

Sequencing used peripheral blood, obtained 28 days after the second AZD1222 dose. The genes are TRBV5-4 and TRBJ1-1; 7 bases align to TRBD1. The TCR sequence derives from an adult who received the AZD1222 COVID-19 vaccine. The CDR3 region has the DNA TGTGCCAGCAGCTTGGAAAGGGGGCTTCTCACTGAAGCTTTCTTT. Its protein product is CASSLERGLLTEAFF.